This T cell receptor (beta chain) was retrieved from a study of blood T cells in healthy people across ages. Samples each had at least 5 micrograms of total RNA extracted. Study-wide points: With naive T cell percentage, TCR beta diversity showed a strong correlation. The study found more naive CD4+ cells and higher diversity in long-lived than aged donors.

Alongside a J-beta primer mix, a sample-barcoded 5' primer served in a second PCR lasting about 7 to 12 cycles. Carrying 12 random nucleotides, a template-switch adaptor labeled each individual cDNA molecule. One entry per CDR3 protein results from TCRdb running MiXCR on the 5' RACE reads. This sample has about 640,000 distinct CDR3 sequences; about 28% occur once, and the top ten carry around 14%. This clonotype was detected many times. Its antigen is as yet unknown. The sample taken for sequencing was blood. The source is an elderly woman in good health.

Written as DNA, the CDR3 is TGTGCCAGCAGCCTAGGAGAGACTAGCAATCAGCCCCAGCATTTT. Translation: CASSLGETSNQPQHF. The chain employs TRBV7-9 and TRBJ1-5; D remains ambiguous. Germline CDR1 SEHNR, CDR2 FQNEAQ (reference sequence). The CDR3 is made up of 15 amino acids. Trimming cost V 5 bases and J 0 bases, with 11 bases left between them.